Each of the 13 T cell receptor beta chains below was sequenced from the same sample in a study of T cell responses to AZD1222 COVID-19 vaccine. Assay: immunoSEQ multiplex PCR; the TCRdb copy retains only in-frame clones and omits some. Of about 140,000 clones in the sample, around 93% were seen once. This material consisted of peripheral blood, taken on day 0 of AZD1222 vaccination. These receptors were collected from an adult in good health.

CDR3 coding DNA: TGTGCCACCAGCCCTCAGCGAGGGACAGGGCACAATGAGCAGTTCTTC. As protein: CATSPQRGTGHNEQFF. This chain uses TRBV15 with TRBJ2-1, with 9 bases lining up with TRBD1. The trim removed 5 bases at V and 5 bases at J, leaving 10 bases unmatched. This CDR3 has 16 amino acids. Looked up from germline, CDR1 is LNHNV and CDR2 is YYDKDF (reference sequence).

This clone was counted a single time. This chain uses TRBV6-5 with TRBJ2-1; no clear D. V shed 6 bases and J shed 3 bases, with 15 bases lying between them. The CDR3 spans 15 residues. Germline assignment: CDR1 MNHEY and CDR2 SVGAGI. The CDR3 nucleotides are TGTGCCAGCAGAGGGTGGCTAGACTTCTACAATGAGCAGTTCTTC. Translating gives CASRGWLDFYNEQFF.

The CDR3 DNA reads TGTGCCAGCAGCGCAACTAGCGGGGGGGCGTATGGTGAGCAGTTCTTC. As protein: CASSATSGGAYGEQFF. J is TRBJ2-1 and V is TRBV9, with 13 bases matching TRBD2. With 3 bases clipped from V and 9 bases from J, the junction kept 9 bases outside the gene matches. Germline V gives CDR1 SGDLS, CDR2 YYNGEE. The CDR3 is made up of 16 amino acids. Full variable domain (missing parts from reference TRBV9 and TRBJ2-1): DSGVTQTPKHLITATGQRVTLRCSPRSGDLSVYWYQQSLDQGLQFLIQYYNGEERAKGNILERFSAQQFPDLHSELNLSSLELGDSALYFCASSATSGGAYGEQFFGPGTRLTVL.

Remarks on this clone: The same CDR3 is also encoded by other DNA sequences in this sample. V gene TRBV3-1 (or the pseudogene TRBV3-2) combines with J gene TRBJ2-3; D ambiguous. Germline CDR1 reads LGHDT; CDR2 reads YNNKEL (reference sequence). V was cut by 1 base and J by 6 bases, with 5 bases left in between. The CDR3 is made up of 12 amino acids. CDR3 loop: CASSQGKDTQYF. The DNA for the CDR3 is TGTGCCAGCAGCCAAGGGAAGGATACGCAGTATTTT.

The chain joins TRBV9 to TRBJ1-1; D perhaps matches TRBD1 (5 bases). The CDR3 covers 13 residues. V dropped 4 bases and J dropped 4 bases, with 11 bases sitting between them. Germline loops: CDR1 SGDLS, CDR2 YYNGEE. DNA for the CDR3: TGTGCCAGCAGCACAGGCATCGGCACTGAAGCTTTCTTT. It yields the protein CASSTGIGTEAFF. The complete variable domain, with remaining parts taken from reference TRBV9 and TRBJ1-1, reads DSGVTQTPKHLITATGQRVTLRCSPRSGDLSVYWYQQSLDQGLQFLIQYYNGEERAKGNILERFSAQQFPDLHSELNLSSLELGDSALYFCASSTGIGTEAFFGQGTRLTVV.

In DNA form, the CDR3 reads TGTGCCAGCAGCCTAGGTATGACATCTAACTATGGCTACACCTTC. It translates to CASSLGMTSNYGYTF. The chain recombines TRBV11-2 with TRBJ1-2; D remains unclear. Germline CDR1 is SGHAT and CDR2 is FQNNGV. V was shortened by 5 bases and J by 0 bases, with 13 bases between the two germline ends. The CDR3 is made up of 15 amino acids.

J is TRBJ2-5 and V is TRBV7-6; the D gene is possibly TRBD2 (5 bases). The germline V and J ends were trimmed by 3 bases and 1 base, with 12 bases remaining between them. Per germline, CDR1 SGHVS and CDR2 FNYEAQ. The CDR3 runs 15 residues. CDR3 amino acids: CASSLSGSSQETQYF. CDR3 nucleotide sequence: TGTGCCAGCAGCTTGAGTGGGAGTTCCCAAGAGACCCAGTACTTC.

This chain uses TRBV7-2 with TRBJ2-1; D is possibly TRBD2 (5 bases). The CDR3 is made up of 15 amino acids. V lost 3 bases and J lost 0, with 9 bases in between. The V gene's germline CDR1 is SGHTA and CDR2 FQGNSA. CDR3 region: CASSFRGYSYNEQFF. CDR3 bases: TGTGCCAGCAGCTTTCGGGGTTACTCCTACAATGAGCAGTTCTTC.

The V call is TRBV2, the J call TRBJ2-5; TRBD2 matches 8 bases. This CDR3 is 13 amino acids long. J was trimmed by 5 bases and V by 10 bases; bases with no gene match: 9. CDR1 is SNHLY and CDR2 is FYNNEI in the germline V gene. In nucleotides, the CDR3 is TGTGCCACCGGAGCGGGAGTAGGGGAGACCCAGTACTTC. Translating gives CATGAGVGETQYF. Based on the CDR3 plus reference TRBV2 and TRBJ2-5, the full variable domain is EPEVTQTPSHQVTQMGQEVILRCVPISNHLYFYWYRQILGQKVEFLVSFYNNEISEKSEIFDDQFSVERPDGSNFTLKIRSTKLEDSAMYFCATGAGVGETQYFGPGTRLLVL.

The chain recombines TRBV4-2 with TRBJ2-3, with D perhaps TRBD1 (5 bases). The CDR3 runs to 15 residues. Between the trimmed V and J ends, which lost 0 bases and 7 bases, there was a span of 14 bases. Per germline, CDR1 LGHNA and CDR2 YNFKEQ. The chain's CDR3 is CASSQEGAPVHTQYF. DNA of the CDR3: TGTGCCAGCAGCCAAGAAGGGGCGCCGGTACATACGCAGTATTTT.

This CDR3 is CASSMGGNYGYTF. CDR3 bases: TGTGCCAGCAGCATGGGGGGTAACTATGGCTACACCTTC. This chain joins TRBV7-2 and TRBJ1-2; possible D gene TRBD1, 5 bases. CDR3 length: 13 amino acids. V shed 5 bases and J shed 1 base, with 8 bases lying between them. The germline V gene has CDR1 SGHTA and CDR2 FQGNSA.

About this clone itself: The sample has other DNA sequences that encode this CDR3 too. The chain is built from TRBV5-4 and TRBJ1-1; possibly TRBD1 for D (6 bases). Germline values: CDR1 SGHNT, CDR2 YYREEE (reference sequence). The V gene lost 4 bases and the J gene lost 1 base, with 11 bases spanning the gap. The CDR3 runs to 14 residues. The CDR3 region is CASSLRGGNTEAFF. In DNA, the CDR3 is TGTGCCAGCAGCCTGAGGGGGGGGAACACTGAAGCTTTCTTT.

The chain joins TRBV4-2 to TRBJ1-2; D is possibly TRBD1 (5 bases). CDR3 length: 13 amino acids. Trimming stripped 4 bases from V and 6 bases from J, with 12 bases between. Germline V CDR1 and CDR2: LGHNA, YNFKEQ. The CDR3 sequence is CASSPTREDGYTF. CDR3 bases: TGTGCCAGCAGCCCAACCAGGGAGGATGGCTACACCTTC.